A single sample gave rise to the 10 T cell receptor beta chains below, sequenced in a study of shared clonotypes between healthy human individuals. TCRdb keeps only in-frame clones here, not all; method: immunoSEQ multiplex PCR. The profile shows around 980,000 clones, around 82% of them singletons. Sequencing used memory CD4+ T cells from PBMCs. Documented subset: CD45RA-negative fraction. These receptors came from a man between 18 and 35 years old in good health. Some clones in this sample may be carry-over from other donors' samples.

The chain joins TRBV19 to TRBJ2-6; D is uncertain. In germline, CDR1 is LNHDA, CDR2 SQIVND (reference sequence). This CDR3 is 18 amino acids long. V shed 6 bases and J shed 2 bases, with 20 bases lying between them. CDR3 sequence (DNA): TGTGCCAGTAGCCCTTGGATAGGAGCCCGACCTGGGGCCAACGTCCTGACTTTC. It translates to CASSPWIGARPGANVLTF.

This clone was seen a single time. The CDR3 protein is CASSHDIPPVRAEHTGELFF. The CDR3 bases are TGCGCCAGCAGCCACGATATCCCGCCGGTCCGGGCAGAACACACCGGGGAGCTGTTTTTT. This rearrangement joins TRBV4-1 to TRBJ2-2; D gene ambiguous. Trimming shortened V by 3 bases and J by 3 bases, and 26 bases separated the two germline ends. This CDR3 has 20 amino acids. The V gene's germline CDR1 is MGHRA and CDR2 YSYEKL.

The gene calls are TRBV6-4 and TRBJ1-2; no firm D call. Per the germline V gene, CDR1 is MRHNA and CDR2 is SNTAGT. The CDR3 has 13 amino acids. The ends were cut back, 10 bases at V and 0 bases at J, with 12 bases in the middle. The CDR3 protein is CANRPPANYGYTF. In nucleotides, the CDR3 is TGTGCCAACCGGCCCCCAGCTAACTATGGCTACACCTTC.

The chain employs TRBV5-1 and TRBJ2-2; maybe TRBD1 (5 bases). There are 14 residues in the CDR3. Germline V lookup: CDR1 SGHRS, CDR2 YFSETQ. The CDR3 reads CAGPQDGYTGELFF. The CDR3 DNA sequence: TGCGCGGGGCCTCAGGACGGATACACCGGGGAGCTGTTTTTT.

CDR3 coding DNA: TGTGCCAGCAGTTTCCATCCTGGGCAGCCCCAGCATTTT. Its translation: CASSFHPGQPQHF. The V gene is TRBV28, the J gene TRBJ1-5; no clear D gene. This CDR3 region has 13 residues. Germline lookup yields CDR1 MDHEN and CDR2 SYDVKM. V was trimmed by 3 bases and J by 7 bases, leaving 10 bases between them.

As regards this clone: Other DNA sequences within the sample encode an identical CDR3. The CDR3 spells CASSLAGQGFYEQYF. As DNA, the CDR3 is TGCGCCAGCAGCTTGGCCGGCCAGGGGTTCTACGAGCAGTACTTC. This rearrangement joins TRBV5-1 to TRBJ2-7; TRBD1 is a possible D gene (6 bases). V shed 0 bases and J shed 3 bases, with 13 bases lying between them. CDR1 SGHRS and CDR2 YFSETQ come from the germline V gene. The CDR3 contains 15 residues. The complete variable domain, with remaining parts taken from reference TRBV5-1 and TRBJ2-7, reads KAGVTQTPRYLIKTRGQQVTLSCSPISGHRSVSWYQQTPGQGLQFLFEYFSETQRNKGNFPGRFSGRQFSNSRSEMNVSTLELGDSALYLCASSLAGQGFYEQYFGPGTRLTVT.

The sample holds one count of this clone. This chain uses TRBV7-8 with TRBJ2-1; 11 bases are shared with TRBD1. With V trimmed by 5 bases and J by 7 bases, 7 bases remained unmatched. Per the germline V gene, CDR1 is SGHVS and CDR2 is FQNEAQ. This CDR3 has 15 residues. In DNA form, the CDR3 reads TGTGCCAGCAGCCCTGGACAGGGGGCGGGGAATGAGCAGTTCTTC. This sequence encodes CASSPGQGAGNEQFF.

A word on this clone: At the DNA level, this CDR3 is encoded by other sequences in the same sample as well. The J gene is TRBJ1-2, the V gene TRBV5-1, with 10 nucleotides matching TRBD1. V dropped 0 bases and J dropped 8; count of bases not matched to a gene: 4. The CDR3 has 14 residues. Germline CDR1 and CDR2: SGHRS and YFSETQ. The CDR3 DNA follows: TGCGCCAGCAGCTTGGGTGGGACAGGGGACGGCTACACCTTC. This translates into CASSLGGTGDGYTF.

The CDR3 is CASSRVGSLHEQYF. The CDR3 DNA follows: TGCGCCAGCAGCCGGGTCGGGAGCTTACACGAGCAGTACTTC. The chain joins TRBV5-1 to TRBJ2-7; tentative D call: TRBD2 (6 bases). The CDR3 is 14 amino acids. V shed 4 bases and J shed 5 bases, with 16 bases lying between them. Germline assignment: CDR1 SGHRS and CDR2 YFSETQ.

The CDR3 sequence: CASSPMGQGAREQYF. CDR3 in DNA: TGTGCCAGCAGTCCTATGGGACAGGGGGCGCGTGAGCAGTACTTC. The V gene is TRBV28, the J gene TRBJ2-7, with TRBD1 identical over 12 bases. Germline-derived CDR1 and CDR2 are MDHEN and SYDVKM. The CDR3 sequence is 15 residues long. J gave up 7 bases and V 5 bases, and 9 bases lay outside the gene matches.